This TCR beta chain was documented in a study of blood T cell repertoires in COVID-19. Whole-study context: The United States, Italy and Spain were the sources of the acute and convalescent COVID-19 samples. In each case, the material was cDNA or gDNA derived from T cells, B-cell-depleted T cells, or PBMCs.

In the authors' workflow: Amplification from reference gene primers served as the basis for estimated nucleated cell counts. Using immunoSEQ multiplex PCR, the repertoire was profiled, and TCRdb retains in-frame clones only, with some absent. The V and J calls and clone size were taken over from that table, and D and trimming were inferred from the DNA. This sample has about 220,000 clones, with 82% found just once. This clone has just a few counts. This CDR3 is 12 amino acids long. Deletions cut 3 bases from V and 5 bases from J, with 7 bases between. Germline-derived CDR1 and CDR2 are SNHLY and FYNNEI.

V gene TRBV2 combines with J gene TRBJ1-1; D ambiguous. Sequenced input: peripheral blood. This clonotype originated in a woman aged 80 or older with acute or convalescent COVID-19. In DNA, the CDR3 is TGTGCCAGCAGTGATTCGGAGACTGAAGCTTTCTTT. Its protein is CASSDSETEAFF.